A selection of T cell receptor beta chains follows, all from one sample in a study of CD4 T cells in relation to SARS-CoV-2 and coronaviruses. Clones were sequenced by immunoSEQ multiplex PCR, and TCRdb holds only the in-frame ones, with some missing. The repertoire consists of about 56,000 clones, with about 90% occurring once and the leading ten covering about 0.4%. Source material: naive CD4+ T cells from PBMCs. These receptor sequences come from an adult with COVID-19. The CDR3 runs from the conserved cysteine through the conserved F or W. D genes are given only for firm matches. Expanded clones are given a class, and other clones once, few, many or no size at all.

clone_size	j_call	v_call	d_call	cdr3_nt	cdr3_aa
-	TRBJ2-5	TRBV6-1	-	TGTGCCAGCAGTGAAGGCCCCGAACAAGAGACCCAGTACTTC	CASSEGPEQETQYF
-	TRBJ2-1	TRBV28	-	TGTGCCAGCAGTTTCGGGTCTAGCGATGAGCAGTTCTTC	CASSFGSSDEQFF
once	TRBJ1-5	TRBV19	-	TGTGCTAGTAGGTCAGGGGCTGGGGGTCCAAGGCAGCCCCAGCATTTT	CASRSGAGGPRQPQHF
-	TRBJ1-4	TRBV18	TRBD1	TGTGCCAGCTCACCAAGCACAGGGGCTAATGAAAAACTGTTTTTT	CASSPSTGANEKLFF
-	TRBJ1-1	TRBV28	-	TGTGCCAGCAGAAGAGGTAGTTTCTTGAACACTGAAGCTTTCTTT	CASRRGSFLNTEAFF
-	TRBJ1-1	TRBV5-4	TRBD1	TGTGCCAGTGCGATGGACAGGAGGAACACTGAAGCTTTCTTT	CASAMDRRNTEAFF
medium-sized	TRBJ2-7	TRBV5-4	-	TGTGCCAGCAGCCCCCAGCAGGCCCCGGGCGAGCAGTACTTC	CASSPQQAPGEQYF
-	TRBJ2-1	TRBV24-1	TRBD2	TGTGCCACCAGTGATTCCCGGGGGGAATTTTACAATGAGCAGTTCTTC	CATSDSRGEFYNEQFF
-	TRBJ2-5	TRBV28	-	TGTGCCAGCAGTGACCGAAGCACCCTGGAAGAGACCCAGTACTTC	CASSDRSTLEETQYF
-	TRBJ2-3	TRBV7-3	TRBD2	TGTGCCAGCAGCTTAGGGACTAGTGGAGATACGCAGTATTTT	CASSLGTSGDTQYF
-	TRBJ2-1	TRBV7-2	-	TGTGCCAGCAGCTTAGAGCCTAGCGACAATGAGCAGTTCTTC	CASSLEPSDNEQFF
-	TRBJ2-3	TRBV7-2	-	TGTGCCAGCAGCCCTCTAGGCTCCACAGATACGCAGTATTTT	CASSPLGSTDTQYF